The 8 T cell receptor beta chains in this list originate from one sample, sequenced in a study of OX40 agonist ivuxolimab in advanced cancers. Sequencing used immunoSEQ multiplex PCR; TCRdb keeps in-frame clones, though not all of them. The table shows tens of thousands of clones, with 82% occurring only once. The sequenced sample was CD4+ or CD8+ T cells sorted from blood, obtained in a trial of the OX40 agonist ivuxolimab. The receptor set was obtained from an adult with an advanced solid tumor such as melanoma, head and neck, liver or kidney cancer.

The CDR3 loop is CASSQGSIQQPQHF. In DNA form, the CDR3 reads TGCGCCAGCAGCCAAGGTTCAATTCAGCAGCCCCAGCATTTT. V and J are TRBV4-3 and TRBJ1-5, with unresolved D. V lost 1 base to trimming and J lost 7 bases, with 11 bases between them. Germline loops: CDR1 LGHNA, CDR2 YSLEER. The CDR3 has 14 amino acids.

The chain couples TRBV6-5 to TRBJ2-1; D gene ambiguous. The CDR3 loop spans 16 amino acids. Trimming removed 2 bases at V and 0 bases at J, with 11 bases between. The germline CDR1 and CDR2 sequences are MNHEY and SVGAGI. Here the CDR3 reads CASSYDGPSSYNEQFF. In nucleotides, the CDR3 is TGTGCCAGCAGTTACGACGGCCCTAGCTCCTACAATGAGCAGTTCTTC.

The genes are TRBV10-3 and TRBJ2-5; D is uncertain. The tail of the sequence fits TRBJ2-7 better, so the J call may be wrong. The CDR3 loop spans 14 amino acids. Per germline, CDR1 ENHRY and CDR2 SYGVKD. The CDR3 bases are TGTGCCATCAGTGAGCGGCAAACCAGCTACGAGCAGTACTTC. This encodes CAISERQTSYEQYF.

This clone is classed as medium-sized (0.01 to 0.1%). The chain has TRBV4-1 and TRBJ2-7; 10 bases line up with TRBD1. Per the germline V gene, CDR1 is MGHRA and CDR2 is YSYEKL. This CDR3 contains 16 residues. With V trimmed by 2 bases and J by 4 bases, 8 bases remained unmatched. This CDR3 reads CASSQTTGGAMYEQYF. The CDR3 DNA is TGCGCCAGCAGCCAAACGACAGGGGGCGCAATGTACGAGCAGTACTTC.

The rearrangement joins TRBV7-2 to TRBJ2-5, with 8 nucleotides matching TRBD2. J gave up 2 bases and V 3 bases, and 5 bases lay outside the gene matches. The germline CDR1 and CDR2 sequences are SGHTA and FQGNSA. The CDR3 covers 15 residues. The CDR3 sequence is CASSFGRGAQETQYF. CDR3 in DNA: TGTGCCAGCAGCTTTGGGCGGGGGGCTCAAGAGACCCAGTACTTC.

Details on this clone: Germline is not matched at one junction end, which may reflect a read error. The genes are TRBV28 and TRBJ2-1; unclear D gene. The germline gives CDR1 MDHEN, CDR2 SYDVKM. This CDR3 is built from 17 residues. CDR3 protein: CVSSLFGHPSSYNEQFF. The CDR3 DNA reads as TGTGTCAGCAGTTTATTTGGCCATCCGAGCTCCTACAATGAGCAGTTCTTC.

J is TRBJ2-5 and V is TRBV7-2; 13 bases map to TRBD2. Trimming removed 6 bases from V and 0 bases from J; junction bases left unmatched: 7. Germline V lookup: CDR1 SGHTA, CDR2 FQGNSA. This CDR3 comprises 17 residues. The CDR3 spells CASRGLAGAAYQETQYF. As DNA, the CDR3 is TGTGCCAGCAGAGGACTAGCGGGGGCCGCGTACCAAGAGACCCAGTACTTC.

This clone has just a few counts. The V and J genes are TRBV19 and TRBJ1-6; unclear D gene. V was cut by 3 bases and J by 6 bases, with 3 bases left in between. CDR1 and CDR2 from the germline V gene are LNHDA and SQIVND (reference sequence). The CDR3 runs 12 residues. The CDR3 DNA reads TGTGCCAGTAGTATTTTTAATTCACCCCTCCACTTT. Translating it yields CASSIFNSPLHF.